The clone carrying this T cell receptor beta chain was counted between two and nine times. The sample originates from a study of T cells in Graves' hyperthyroidism and ophthalmopathy. The CDR3 regions of TCR beta were amplified from RNA transcripts. RT-PCR in the first round (using the HTBI primer set) targeted the TCR CDR3. From the multiplex PCR reads, TCRdb called clonotypes with MiXCR, one entry per CDR3 protein. The sample includes some 420,000 distinct CDR3 sequences, roughly an eighth of them seen just once. Looked up from germline, CDR1 is SGHVS and CDR2 is FQNEAQ. The CDR3 runs 14 residues. V was shortened by 5 bases and J by 8 bases, with 15 bases between the two germline ends.

The sample comprised blood. This TCR was sampled from a woman aged 18-29 years with Graves' hyperthyroidism. The chain links TRBV7-8 to TRBJ1-4; D remains ambiguous. Here the CDR3 reads CASSLGRSWEKLFF. As DNA, the CDR3 is TGTGCCAGCAGCCTCGGCCGGTCGTGGGAAAAACTGTTTTTT.